This TCR beta chain was sequenced in a study of T-cell reconstitution after alpha-beta-depleted transplantation in children. Study-wide findings and caveats: After transplant, high TCRbeta diversity at day 60 in some patients arose from surviving recipient T cells and thymic progenitors. After transplant, at about two months, alpha-beta T cells were reportedly derived from several hundred expanded graft clones.

This clonotype was seen a handful of times. Its antigen remains unknown. The CDR3 covers 12 residues. Trimming removed 3 bases from V and 3 bases from J, with 5 bases in between. Looked up from germline, CDR1 is LGHDT and CDR2 is YNNKEL (reference sequence). Preparation of the TCRbeta library used unique molecular identifiers. TCRdb re-called the PCR reads through MiXCR, storing one row per CDR3 protein. The table has approximately 130,000 distinct CDR3 sequences, around 9.8% seen once; the top ten hold 20% to 30%. The chain combines TRBV3-1 with TRBJ1-2, with a weak D call TRBD1 (5 bases). Sequenced here: PBMCs, mostly from graft donor cells, sampled 180 days after TCRalphabeta/CD19-depleted stem cell transplant. The clonotype comes from a girl in the first two years of life who had a stem cell transplant for combined immunodeficiency, so the T cells may come from the graft donor. The CDR3 nucleotides read TGTGCCAGCAGCCAGGGGGACTATGGCTACACCTTC. Translated, it gives CASSQGDYGYTF. The full variable domain, completed using reference TRBV3-1 and TRBJ1-2, is DTAVSQTPKYLVTQMGNDKSIKCEQNLGHDTMYWYKQDSKKFLKIMFSYNNKELIINETVPNRFSPKSPDKAHLNLHINSLELGDSAVYFCASSQGDYGYTFGSGTRLTVV.